Below, 8 T cell receptor beta chains from the same sample are listed, as sequenced in a study of shared clonotypes between healthy human individuals. The repertoire was sequenced with immunoSEQ multiplex PCR; TCRdb's copy has only in-frame clones and lacks some. The repertoire holds 600,000 to 800,000 clones, with about two thirds as singletons. The sequencing input was memory CD4+ T cells sorted from blood. Specified subset: CD45RA-negative fraction. These TCRs come from a woman in her twenties or thirties in good health.

The V gene is TRBV9, the J gene TRBJ2-1; 10 nucleotides agree with TRBD2. This CDR3 spans 15 amino acids. V dropped 2 bases and J dropped 8; count of bases not matched to a gene: 7. CDR1 is SGDLS, CDR2 YYNGEE, per germline. The CDR3 DNA is TGTGCCAGCAGCGTTAGCGGGGGGAGGTTGGATGAGCAGTTCTTC. It yields the protein CASSVSGGRLDEQFF.

The V call is TRBV4-1, the J call TRBJ1-1; D is uncertain. The germline gives CDR1 MGHRA, CDR2 YSYEKL. V dropped 3 bases and J dropped 4 bases, with 12 bases sitting between them. This CDR3 is 14 amino acids long. Written as DNA, the CDR3 is TGCGCCAGCAGCCAGAGTCAGTGGGCCACTGAAGCTTTCTTT. Its translation is CASSQSQWATEAFF.

This chain links TRBV27 with TRBJ2-2, with 11 bases lining up with TRBD1. The length of the CDR3 is 16 residues. From germline, CDR1 is MNHEY and CDR2 SMNVEV (reference sequence). The V and J ends lost 4 bases and 7 bases, in that order; junction bases with no gene match: 8. CDR3 sequence: CASSSRTGGVGGELFF. DNA of the CDR3: TGTGCCAGCAGTTCACGGACAGGGGGCGTTGGCGGGGAGCTGTTTTTT.

The rearrangement links TRBV25-1 to TRBJ1-5; tentative D call: TRBD1 (5 bases). Trimming removed 3 bases at V and 4 bases at J, with 7 bases between. The CDR3 runs to 13 residues. CDR1 and CDR2 (germline): MGHDK, SYGVNS. Here the CDR3 DNA reads TGTGCCAGCAGTGATGGGGGAAATCAGCCCCAGCATTTT. It encodes CASSDGGNQPQHF.

This sequence joins TRBV28 and TRBJ2-7; D may be TRBD1 (6 bases). The CDR3 runs 14 residues. The V and J ends lost 5 bases and 3 bases respectively, with 14 bases between them. Germline CDR1 and CDR2: MDHEN and SYDVKM. The CDR3 here is CASSGTTGSYEQYF. CDR3 coding DNA: TGTGCCAGCAGTGGGACGACAGGTAGCTACGAGCAGTACTTC.

Concerning this clone: One end of the junction is discordant with germline, which a read error may explain. Other DNA sequences within the sample encode an identical CDR3. J is TRBJ2-1 and V is TRBV19; D remains ambiguous. The CDR3 totals 12 residues. Per germline, CDR1 LNHDA and CDR2 SQIVND (reference sequence). The CDR3: CASSITSNEQFF. The DNA of the CDR3 is TGTGCCAGTAGTATTACTTCCAATGAACAGTTCTTC.

The table lists this clone with a count of one. V and J are TRBV19 and TRBJ2-5, with D perhaps matching TRBD2 (7 bases). The CDR3 runs to 16 residues. The V end lost 6 bases, the J end lost 0 bases, and 17 bases lay between the germline ends. The germline gives CDR1 LNHDA, CDR2 SQIVND (reference sequence). In nucleotides, the CDR3 is TGTGCCAGTAGCCCCGAGGGGGGGGACTACCAAGAGACCCAGTACTTC. Amino acids: CASSPEGGDYQETQYF.

This rearrangement joins TRBV6-1 to TRBJ2-7; 7 bases match TRBD1. The CDR3 has 12 amino acids. Germline lookup yields CDR1 MNHNS and CDR2 SASEGT. Trimming removed 5 bases from V and 4 bases from J; junction bases left unmatched: 2. The CDR3 is CASSPGGYEQYF. In DNA, the CDR3 is TGTGCCAGCAGTCCAGGGGGATACGAGCAGTACTTC.